Listed below are T cell receptor beta chains from one sample, sequenced in a study of T cell repertoires in cytomegalovirus infection. TCRdb called the reads again in MiXCR, with one record for every CDR3 protein. The repertoire has 750,000 to 900,000 distinct CDR3 sequences, 25% to 30% of them found once; the top ten carry approximately 14%. No antigen has been identified for these receptors. Sequenced here: cultured CD8+ T cells from PBMCs, sampled from culture after CMV antigen stimulation. The receptors stem from a human donor in good health (CMV status not recorded). Some clones in this sample may be carry-over from other donors' samples. CDR3s leave out the opening cysteine and the closing phenylalanine or tryptophan. Each record gives: D gene, V gene, CDR3 protein. The D gene is left open where the match is weak.

d_call: -
v_call: TRBV12-3/TRBV12-4
cdr3_aa: ASSLVGQSSQETQY

d_call: -
v_call: TRBV7-4
cdr3_aa: ASSSPGGSYEETQY

d_call: -
v_call: TRBV7-8
cdr3_aa: ASSYQQGPSGNTIY

d_call: -
v_call: TRBV3-1
cdr3_aa: ASSQVNGNQPQH

d_call: -
v_call: TRBV7-9
cdr3_aa: ASSDKNGINNEQF

d_call: -
v_call: TRBV5-6
cdr3_aa: ASIGSTYNEQF

d_call: -
v_call: TRBV4-2
cdr3_aa: ASSQENGNGGNTIY

d_call: -
v_call: TRBV7-2
cdr3_aa: ASSSRDTINEQF

d_call: -
v_call: TRBV6-5
cdr3_aa: ASSQGISNEQF

d_call: -
v_call: TRBV7-2
cdr3_aa: ASRESNEQF

d_call: TRBD1
v_call: TRBV5-1
cdr3_aa: ASSSRQGLHHEQY

d_call: -
v_call: TRBV7-6
cdr3_aa: ASSASGGLNTEAF

d_call: -
v_call: TRBV6-2/TRBV6-3
cdr3_aa: ASSKDSQHNEQF

d_call: -
v_call: TRBV7-9
cdr3_aa: ASSSQGDPREF

d_call: TRBD2
v_call: TRBV6-4
cdr3_aa: ASSFGLAGAYNEQF

d_call: TRBD2
v_call: TRBV7-9
cdr3_aa: ASSSRLAGDNEQF

d_call: -
v_call: TRBV12-3/TRBV12-4
cdr3_aa: ASSWGPWSSSYNEQF

d_call: -
v_call: TRBV5-6
cdr3_aa: ASSSSPDTQY

d_call: TRBD2
v_call: TRBV7-9
cdr3_aa: ASSLVVSGDYNEQF

d_call: -
v_call: TRBV12-5
cdr3_aa: ASDGPLSSSTDTQY

d_call: TRBD1
v_call: TRBV5-1
cdr3_aa: ASARQGVDGYT

d_call: TRBD1
v_call: TRBV7-8
cdr3_aa: ASSSRDRVPTGELF

d_call: -
v_call: TRBV15
cdr3_aa: ATSREWTANTGELF

d_call: TRBD1
v_call: TRBV20-1
cdr3_aa: SAVWTGNYGYT

d_call: -
v_call: TRBV12-3/TRBV12-4
cdr3_aa: ASTKGSLNGYT

d_call: -
v_call: TRBV7-3
cdr3_aa: ASSSSTANTGELF

d_call: -
v_call: TRBV5-4
cdr3_aa: ASRPSGDGNEKLF

d_call: -
v_call: TRBV12-3/TRBV12-4
cdr3_aa: ASSSPGVSGETQY

d_call: TRBD1
v_call: TRBV6-1
cdr3_aa: ASSETGSRNEKLF